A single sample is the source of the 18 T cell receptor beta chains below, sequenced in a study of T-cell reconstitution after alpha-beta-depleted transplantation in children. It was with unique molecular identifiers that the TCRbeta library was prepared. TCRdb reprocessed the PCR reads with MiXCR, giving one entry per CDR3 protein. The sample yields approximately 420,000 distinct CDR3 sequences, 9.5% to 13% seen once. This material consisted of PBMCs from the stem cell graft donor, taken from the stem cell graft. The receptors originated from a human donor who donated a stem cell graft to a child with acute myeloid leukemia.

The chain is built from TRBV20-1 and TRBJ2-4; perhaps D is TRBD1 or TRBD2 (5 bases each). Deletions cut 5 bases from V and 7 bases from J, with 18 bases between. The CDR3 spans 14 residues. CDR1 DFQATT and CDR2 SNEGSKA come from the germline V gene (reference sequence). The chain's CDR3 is CSAAPQRGDNIQYF. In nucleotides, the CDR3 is TGCAGTGCTGCACCTCAAAGAGGGGATAACATTCAGTACTTC.

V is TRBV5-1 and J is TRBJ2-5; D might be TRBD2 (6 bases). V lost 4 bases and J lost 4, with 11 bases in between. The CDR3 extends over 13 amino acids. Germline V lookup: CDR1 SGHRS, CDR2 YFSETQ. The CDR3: CASSRGGSETQYF. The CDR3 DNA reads TGCGCCAGCAGCCGAGGAGGGTCAGAGACCCAGTACTTC. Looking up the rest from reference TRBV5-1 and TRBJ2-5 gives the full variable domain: KAGVTQTPRYLIKTRGQQVTLSCSPISGHRSVSWYQQTPGQGLQFLFEYFSETQRNKGNFPGRFSGRQFSNSRSEMNVSTLELGDSALYLCASSRGGSETQYFGPGTRLLVL.

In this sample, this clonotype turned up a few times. This chain's CDR3 is CSVAPPGANYGYTF. CDR3 coding DNA: TGCAGCGTTGCCCCCCCAGGAGCCAACTATGGCTACACCTTC. J is TRBJ1-2 and V is TRBV29-1; D remains ambiguous. V was shortened by 4 bases and J by 2 bases, with 14 bases between the two germline ends. Germline-derived CDR1 and CDR2 are SQVTM and ANQGSEA. The CDR3 loop spans 14 amino acids.

CDR3 sequence (DNA): TGTGCCAGCAGCTTCCAGGGTGGCGAGCAGTACGTC. It translates to CASSFQGGEQYV. The V gene is TRBV7-9, the J gene TRBJ2-7; TRBD1 is a possible D gene (5 bases). The CDR3 loop spans 12 amino acids. Germline V gene data show CDR1 as SEHNR and CDR2 as FQNEAQ (reference sequence). V was cut by 3 bases and J by 6 bases, with 9 bases left in between.

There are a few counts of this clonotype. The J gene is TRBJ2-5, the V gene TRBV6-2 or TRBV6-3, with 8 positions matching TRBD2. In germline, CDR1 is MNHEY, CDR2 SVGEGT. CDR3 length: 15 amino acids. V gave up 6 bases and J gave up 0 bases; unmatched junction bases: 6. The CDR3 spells CASRRQLADQETQYF. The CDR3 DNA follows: TGTGCCAGCAGACGCCAACTAGCGGACCAAGAGACCCAGTACTTC.

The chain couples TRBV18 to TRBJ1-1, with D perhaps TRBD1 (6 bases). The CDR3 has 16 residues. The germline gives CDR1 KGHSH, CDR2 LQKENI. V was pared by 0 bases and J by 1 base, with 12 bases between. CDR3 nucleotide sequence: TGTGCCAGCTCACCACCGGGCAGGGGACGGAACACTGAAGCTTTCTTT. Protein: CASSPPGRGRNTEAFF.

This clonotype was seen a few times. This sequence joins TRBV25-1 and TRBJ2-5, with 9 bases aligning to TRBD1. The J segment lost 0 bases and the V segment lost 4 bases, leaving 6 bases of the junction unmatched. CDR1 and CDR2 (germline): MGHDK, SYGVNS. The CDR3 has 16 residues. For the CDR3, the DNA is TGTGCCAGCAGTGTCCGGGACAGGGCGTACCAAGAGACCCAGTACTTC. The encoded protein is CASSVRDRAYQETQYF.

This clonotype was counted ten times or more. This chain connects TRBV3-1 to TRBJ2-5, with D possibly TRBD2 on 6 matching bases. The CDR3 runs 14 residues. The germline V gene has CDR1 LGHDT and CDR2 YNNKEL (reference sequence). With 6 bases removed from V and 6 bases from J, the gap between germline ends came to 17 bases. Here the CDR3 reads CASSLGGGVKTQYF. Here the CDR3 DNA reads TGTGCCAGCAGTCTTGGCGGCGGGGTCAAGACCCAGTACTTC.

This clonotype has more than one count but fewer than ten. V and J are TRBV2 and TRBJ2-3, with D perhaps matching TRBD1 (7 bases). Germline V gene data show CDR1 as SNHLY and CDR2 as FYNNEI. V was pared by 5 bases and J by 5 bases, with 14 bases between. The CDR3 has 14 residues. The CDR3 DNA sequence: TGTGCCAGCAGTTTACAGGGGAGGCGAGATACGCAGTATTTT. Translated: CASSLQGRRDTQYF.

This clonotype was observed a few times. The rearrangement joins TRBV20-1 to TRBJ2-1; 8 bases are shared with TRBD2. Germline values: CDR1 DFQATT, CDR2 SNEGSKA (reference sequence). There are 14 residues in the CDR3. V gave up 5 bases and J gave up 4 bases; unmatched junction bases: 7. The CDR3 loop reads CSAGGTSGYNEQFF. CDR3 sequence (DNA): TGCAGTGCTGGGGGCACTAGCGGTTACAATGAGCAGTTCTTC.

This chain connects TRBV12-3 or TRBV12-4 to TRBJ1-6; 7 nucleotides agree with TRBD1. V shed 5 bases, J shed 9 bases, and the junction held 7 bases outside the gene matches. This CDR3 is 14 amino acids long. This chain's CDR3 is CASSTGDSGSPLHF. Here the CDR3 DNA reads TGTGCCAGCAGTACAGGGGATTCTGGTTCACCCCTCCACTTT.

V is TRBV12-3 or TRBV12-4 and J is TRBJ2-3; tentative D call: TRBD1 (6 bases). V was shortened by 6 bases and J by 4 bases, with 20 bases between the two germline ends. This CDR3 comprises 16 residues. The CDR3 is CASRGSRDMLPDTQYF. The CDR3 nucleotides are TGTGCCAGCAGAGGTTCCCGGGACATGCTTCCAGATACGCAGTATTTT.

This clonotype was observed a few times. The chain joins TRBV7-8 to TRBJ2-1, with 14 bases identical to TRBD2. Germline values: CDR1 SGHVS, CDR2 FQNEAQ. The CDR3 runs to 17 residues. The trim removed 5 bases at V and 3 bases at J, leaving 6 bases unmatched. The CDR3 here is CASSDGLAGGGYNEQFF. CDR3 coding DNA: TGTGCCAGCAGCGACGGACTAGCGGGAGGAGGCTACAATGAGCAGTTCTTC.

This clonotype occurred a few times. The CDR3 sequence is CASSPPTSGTDTQYF. CDR3 nucleotides: TGTGCCAGCAGCCCCCCGACTAGCGGCACAGATACGCAGTATTTT. The genes are TRBV4-2 and TRBJ2-3; 8 bases align to TRBD2. There are 15 residues in the CDR3. The V and J ends lost 4 bases and 1 base, in that order; junction bases with no gene match: 4. CDR1 is LGHNA, CDR2 YNFKEQ, per germline.

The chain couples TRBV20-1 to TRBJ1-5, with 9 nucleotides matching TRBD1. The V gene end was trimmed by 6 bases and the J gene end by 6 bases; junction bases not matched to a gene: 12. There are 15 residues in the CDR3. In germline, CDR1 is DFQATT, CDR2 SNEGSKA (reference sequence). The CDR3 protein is CSASAGTGRAQPQHF. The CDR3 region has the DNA TGCAGTGCCAGTGCTGGGACAGGGCGGGCTCAGCCCCAGCATTTT.

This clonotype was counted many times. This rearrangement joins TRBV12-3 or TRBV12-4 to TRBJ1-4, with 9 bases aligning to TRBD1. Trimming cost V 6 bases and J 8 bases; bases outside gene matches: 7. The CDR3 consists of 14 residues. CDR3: CASSRTGAREKLFF. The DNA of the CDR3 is TGTGCCAGCAGCAGGACAGGGGCGAGGGAAAAACTGTTTTTT.

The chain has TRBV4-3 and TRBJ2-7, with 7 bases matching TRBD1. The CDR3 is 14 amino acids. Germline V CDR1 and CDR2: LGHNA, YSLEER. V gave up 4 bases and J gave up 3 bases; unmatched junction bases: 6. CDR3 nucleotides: TGCGCCAGCAGCCTCGACAGGGTAGGCTACGAGCAGTACTTC. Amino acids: CASSLDRVGYEQYF.

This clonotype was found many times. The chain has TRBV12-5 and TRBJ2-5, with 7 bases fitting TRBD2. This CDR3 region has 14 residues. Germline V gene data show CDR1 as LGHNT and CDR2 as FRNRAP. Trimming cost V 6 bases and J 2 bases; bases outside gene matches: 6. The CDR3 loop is CASGGGGLQETQYF. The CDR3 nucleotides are TGTGCTAGTGGGGGGGGAGGGCTGCAAGAGACCCAGTACTTC.